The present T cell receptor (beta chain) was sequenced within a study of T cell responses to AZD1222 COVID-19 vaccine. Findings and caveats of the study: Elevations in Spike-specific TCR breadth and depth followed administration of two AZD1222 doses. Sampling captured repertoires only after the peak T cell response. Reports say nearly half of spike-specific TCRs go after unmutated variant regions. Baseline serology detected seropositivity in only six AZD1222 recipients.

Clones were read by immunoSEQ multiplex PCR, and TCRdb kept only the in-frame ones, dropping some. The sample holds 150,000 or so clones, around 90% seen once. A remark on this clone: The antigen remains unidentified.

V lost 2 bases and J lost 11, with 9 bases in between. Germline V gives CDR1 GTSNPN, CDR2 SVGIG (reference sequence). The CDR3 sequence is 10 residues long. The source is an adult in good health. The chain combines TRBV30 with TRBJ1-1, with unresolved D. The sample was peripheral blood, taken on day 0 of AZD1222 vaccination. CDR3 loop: CAWSLSPAFF. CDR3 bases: TGTGCCTGGAGTCTGAGCCCGGCTTTCTTT.